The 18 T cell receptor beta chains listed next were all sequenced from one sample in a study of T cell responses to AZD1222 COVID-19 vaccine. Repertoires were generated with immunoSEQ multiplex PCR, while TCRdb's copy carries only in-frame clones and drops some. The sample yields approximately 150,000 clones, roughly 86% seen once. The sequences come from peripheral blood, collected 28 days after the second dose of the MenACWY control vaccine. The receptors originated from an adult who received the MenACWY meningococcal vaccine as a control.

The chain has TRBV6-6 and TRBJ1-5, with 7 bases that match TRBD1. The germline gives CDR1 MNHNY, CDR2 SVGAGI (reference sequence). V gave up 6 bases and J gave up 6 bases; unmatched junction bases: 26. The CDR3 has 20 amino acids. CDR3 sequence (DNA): TGTGCCAGCAGCCCGCATCGTACCAGACAGGGAATTCTTATGGTTCAGCCCCAGCATTTT. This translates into CASSPHRTRQGILMVQPQHF.

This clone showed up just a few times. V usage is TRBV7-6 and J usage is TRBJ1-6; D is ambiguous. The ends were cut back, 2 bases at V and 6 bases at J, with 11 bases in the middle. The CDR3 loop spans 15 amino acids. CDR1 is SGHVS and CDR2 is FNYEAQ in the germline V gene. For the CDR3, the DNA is TGTGCCAGCAGCTTAAAAGTGGGCAGTAATTCACCCCTCCACTTT. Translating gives CASSLKVGSNSPLHF.

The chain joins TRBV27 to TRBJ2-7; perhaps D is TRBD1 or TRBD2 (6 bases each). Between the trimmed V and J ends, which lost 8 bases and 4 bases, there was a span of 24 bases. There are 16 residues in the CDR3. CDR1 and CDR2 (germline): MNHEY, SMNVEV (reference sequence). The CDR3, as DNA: TGTGCCAGCGGAACACTCGGGGGCACACCACCTTACGAGCAGTACTTC. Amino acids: CASGTLGGTPPYEQYF.

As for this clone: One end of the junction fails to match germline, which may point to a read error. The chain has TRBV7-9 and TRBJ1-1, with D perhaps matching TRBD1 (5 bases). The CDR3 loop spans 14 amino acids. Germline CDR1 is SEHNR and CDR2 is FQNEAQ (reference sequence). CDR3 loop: CASTLLTENTEAFF. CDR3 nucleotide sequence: TGTGCCAGCACCTTACTGACAGAGAACACTGAAGCTTTCTTT.

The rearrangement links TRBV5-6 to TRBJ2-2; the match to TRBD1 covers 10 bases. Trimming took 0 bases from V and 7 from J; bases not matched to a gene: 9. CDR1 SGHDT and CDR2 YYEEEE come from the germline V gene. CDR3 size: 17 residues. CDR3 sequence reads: CASSLAGRQGAFGELFF. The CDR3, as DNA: TGTGCCAGCAGCTTGGCGGGGCGACAGGGGGCATTCGGGGAGCTGTTTTTT.

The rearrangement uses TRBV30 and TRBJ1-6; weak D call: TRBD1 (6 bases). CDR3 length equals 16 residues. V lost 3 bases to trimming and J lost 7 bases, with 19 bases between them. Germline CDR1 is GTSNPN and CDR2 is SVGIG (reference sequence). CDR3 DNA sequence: TGTGCCTGGAGGCATCCACAGGGAGGGATAAATTCACCCCTCCACTTT. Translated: CAWRHPQGGINSPLHF.

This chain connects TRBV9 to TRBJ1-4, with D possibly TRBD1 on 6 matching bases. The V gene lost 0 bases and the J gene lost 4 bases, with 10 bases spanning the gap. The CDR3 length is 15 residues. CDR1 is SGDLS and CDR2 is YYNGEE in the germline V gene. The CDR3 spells CASSVEDSLNEKLFF. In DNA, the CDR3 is TGTGCCAGCAGCGTAGAGGACAGCCTTAATGAAAAACTGTTTTTT.

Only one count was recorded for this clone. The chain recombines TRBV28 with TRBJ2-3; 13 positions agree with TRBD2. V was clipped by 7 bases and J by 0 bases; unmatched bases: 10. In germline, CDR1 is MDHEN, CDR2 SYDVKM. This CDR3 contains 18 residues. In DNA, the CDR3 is TGTGCCAGCATCCCCGGACTAGCGGGGGCTATTAGCACAGATACGCAGTATTTT. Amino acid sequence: CASIPGLAGAISTDTQYF.

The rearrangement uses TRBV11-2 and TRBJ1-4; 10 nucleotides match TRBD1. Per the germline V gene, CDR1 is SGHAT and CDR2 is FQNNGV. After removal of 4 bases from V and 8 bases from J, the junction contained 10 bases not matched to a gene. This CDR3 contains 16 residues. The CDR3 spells CASSSGTGDFNEKLFF. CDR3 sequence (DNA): TGTGCCAGCAGCTCGGGGACAGGGGACTTCAACGAAAAACTGTTTTTT.

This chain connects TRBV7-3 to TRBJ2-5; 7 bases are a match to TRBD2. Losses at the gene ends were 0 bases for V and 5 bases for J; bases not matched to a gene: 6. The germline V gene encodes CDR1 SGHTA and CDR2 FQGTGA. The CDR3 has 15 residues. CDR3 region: CASSLTGGPGETQYF. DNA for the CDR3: TGTGCCAGCAGCTTAACGGGAGGGCCTGGGGAGACCCAGTACTTC.

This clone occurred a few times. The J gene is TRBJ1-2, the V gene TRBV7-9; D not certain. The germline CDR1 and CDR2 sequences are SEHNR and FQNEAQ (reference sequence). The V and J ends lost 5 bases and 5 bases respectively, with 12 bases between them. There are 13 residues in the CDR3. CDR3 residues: CASSPAQAYGYTF. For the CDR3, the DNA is TGTGCCAGCAGCCCCGCTCAAGCATATGGCTACACCTTC.

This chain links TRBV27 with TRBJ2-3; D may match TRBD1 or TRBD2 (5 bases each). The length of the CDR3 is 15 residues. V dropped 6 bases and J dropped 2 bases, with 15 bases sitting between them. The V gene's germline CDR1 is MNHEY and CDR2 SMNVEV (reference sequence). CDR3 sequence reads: CASSWDAGPTDTQYF. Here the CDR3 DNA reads TGTGCCAGCAGCTGGGACGCTGGTCCCACAGATACGCAGTATTTT.

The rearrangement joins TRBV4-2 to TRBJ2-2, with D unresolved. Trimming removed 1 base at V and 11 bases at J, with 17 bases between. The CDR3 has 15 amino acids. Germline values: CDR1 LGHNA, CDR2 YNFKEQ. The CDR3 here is CASSQVGRITRELFF. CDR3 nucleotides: TGTGCCAGCAGCCAAGTAGGCAGGATAACCCGAGAGCTGTTTTTT.

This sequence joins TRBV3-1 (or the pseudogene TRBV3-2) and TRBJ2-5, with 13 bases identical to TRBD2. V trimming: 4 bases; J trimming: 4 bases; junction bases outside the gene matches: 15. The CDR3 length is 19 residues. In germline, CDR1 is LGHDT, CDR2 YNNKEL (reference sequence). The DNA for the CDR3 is TGTGCCAGCAGCCGAGGGAGCACTAGCGGGAGGGCCTGGGGAGAGACCCAGTACTTC. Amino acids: CASSRGSTSGRAWGETQYF.

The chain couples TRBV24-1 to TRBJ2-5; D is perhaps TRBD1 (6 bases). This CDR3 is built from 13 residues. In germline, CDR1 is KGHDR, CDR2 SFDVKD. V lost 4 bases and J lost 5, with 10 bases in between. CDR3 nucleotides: TGTGCCACCAGTGAACAGGGTAGGGAGACCCAGTACTTC. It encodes CATSEQGRETQYF.

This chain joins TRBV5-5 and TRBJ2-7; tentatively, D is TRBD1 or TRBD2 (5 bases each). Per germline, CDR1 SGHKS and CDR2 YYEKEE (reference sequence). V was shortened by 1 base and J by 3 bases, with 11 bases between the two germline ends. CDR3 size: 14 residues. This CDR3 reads CASSLTGGIYEQYF. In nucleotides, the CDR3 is TGTGCCAGCAGCTTGACAGGAGGAATCTACGAGCAGTACTTC.

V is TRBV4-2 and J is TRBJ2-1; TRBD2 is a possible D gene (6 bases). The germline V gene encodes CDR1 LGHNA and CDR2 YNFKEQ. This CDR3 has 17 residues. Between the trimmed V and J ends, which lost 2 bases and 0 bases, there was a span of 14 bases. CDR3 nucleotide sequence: TGTGCCAGCAGCCAACGGGGACTTTTAATCTCCTACAATGAGCAGTTCTTC. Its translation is CASSQRGLLISYNEQFF.

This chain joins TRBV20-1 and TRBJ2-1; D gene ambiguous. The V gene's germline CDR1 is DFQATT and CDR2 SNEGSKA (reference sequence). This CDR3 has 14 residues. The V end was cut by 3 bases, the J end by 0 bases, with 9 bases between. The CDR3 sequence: CSASSVGSYNEQFF. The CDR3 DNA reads TGCAGTGCTAGTTCCGTCGGCTCCTACAATGAGCAGTTCTTC.